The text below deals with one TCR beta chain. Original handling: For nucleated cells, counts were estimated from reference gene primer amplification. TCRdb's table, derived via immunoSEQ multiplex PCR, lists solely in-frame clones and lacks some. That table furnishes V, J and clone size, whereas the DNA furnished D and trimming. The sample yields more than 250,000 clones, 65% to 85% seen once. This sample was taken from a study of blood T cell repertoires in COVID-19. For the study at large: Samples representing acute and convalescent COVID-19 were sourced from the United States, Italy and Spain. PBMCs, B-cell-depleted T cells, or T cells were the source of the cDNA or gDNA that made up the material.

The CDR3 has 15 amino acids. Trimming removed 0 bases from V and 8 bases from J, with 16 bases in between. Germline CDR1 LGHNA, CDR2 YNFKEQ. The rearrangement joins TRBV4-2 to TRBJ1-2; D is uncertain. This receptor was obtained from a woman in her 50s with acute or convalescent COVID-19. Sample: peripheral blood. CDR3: CASSQELGPPGGYTF. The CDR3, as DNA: TGTGCCAGCAGCCAAGAGTTGGGCCCGCCGGGAGGCTACACCTTC.